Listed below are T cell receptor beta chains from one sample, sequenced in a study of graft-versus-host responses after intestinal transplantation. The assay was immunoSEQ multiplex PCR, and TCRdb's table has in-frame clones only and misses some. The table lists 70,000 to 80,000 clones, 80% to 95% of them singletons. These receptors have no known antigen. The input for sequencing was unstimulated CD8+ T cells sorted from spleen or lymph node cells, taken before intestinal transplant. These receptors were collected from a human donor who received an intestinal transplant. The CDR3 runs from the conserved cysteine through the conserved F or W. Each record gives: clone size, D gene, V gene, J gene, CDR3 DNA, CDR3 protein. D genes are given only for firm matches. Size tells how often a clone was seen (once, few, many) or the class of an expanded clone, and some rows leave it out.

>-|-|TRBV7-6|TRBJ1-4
TGTGCCAGCAGCTTACGGGGGTTTAATGAAAAACTGTTTTTT
CASSLRGFNEKLFF
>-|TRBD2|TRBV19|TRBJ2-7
TGTGCCAGTAGTATTGCTAGCGGACCCTACGAGCAGTACTTC
CASSIASGPYEQYF
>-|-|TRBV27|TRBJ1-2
TGTGCCAGCAGTTTATGGGCGGGAGGGGGGGCGGACTATGGCTACACCTTC
CASSLWAGGGADYGYTF
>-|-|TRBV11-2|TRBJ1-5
TGTGCCAGCAGCTTGGGGACTAATCAGCCCCAGCATTTT
CASSLGTNQPQHF
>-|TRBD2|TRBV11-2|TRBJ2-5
TGTGCCAGCAGCCCCGGGGGGGTTGCTTGGGAGACCCAGTACTTC
CASSPGGVAWETQYF
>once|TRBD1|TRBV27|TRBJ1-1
TGTGCCAGCAGTCCGCACGGGACAGGGGTTAAGGACACTGAAGCTTTCTTT
CASSPHGTGVKDTEAFF
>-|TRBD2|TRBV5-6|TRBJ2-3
TGTGCCAGCAGCTGGCTAGCGGGGGAAGATACGCAGTATTTT
CASSWLAGEDTQYF
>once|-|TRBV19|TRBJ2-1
TGTGCCAGTAGTCGGGGAAAGAGCTCCTACAATGAGCAGTTCTTC
CASSRGKSSYNEQFF
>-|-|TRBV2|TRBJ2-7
TGTGCCAGCACCGGGTCTGCCTACGAGCAGTACTTC
CASTGSAYEQYF
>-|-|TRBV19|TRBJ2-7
TGTGCCAGTAGTATAGATGCCGGGAACTCCTACGAGCAGTACTTC
CASSIDAGNSYEQYF
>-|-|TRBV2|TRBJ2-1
TGTGCCAGCAGTGATCGGGGGGCGCATAATGAGCAGTTCTTC
CASSDRGAHNEQFF
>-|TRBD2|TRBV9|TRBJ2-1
TGTGCCAGCAGCGTTTTTTCTAGCGGTGATGAGCAGTTCTTC
CASSVFSSGDEQFF
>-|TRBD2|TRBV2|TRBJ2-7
TGTGCCAGCGGGGGGGGGACTAGATCTTCCTACGAGCAGTACTTC
CASGGGTRSSYEQYF
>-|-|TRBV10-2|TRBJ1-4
TGCGCCAGCAGTGACCTGGCCGAGGGCCTTAATGAAAAACTGTTTTTT
CASSDLAEGLNEKLFF
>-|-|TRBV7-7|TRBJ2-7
TGTGCTAGCAGCTTAGGGCCGAATTACGAGCAGTACTTC
CASSLGPNYEQYF
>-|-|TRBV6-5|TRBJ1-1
TGTGCCAGCAGATCTTCGGGGGGCACTGAAGCTTTCTTT
CASRSSGGTEAFF
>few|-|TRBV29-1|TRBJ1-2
TGCAGCGTTGAAGATAGACTCTATGGCTACACCTTC
CSVEDRLYGYTF
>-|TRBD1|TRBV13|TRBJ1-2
TGTGCCAGCAGCTCAGAACAGGGGGCCGACTATGGCTACACCTTC
CASSSEQGADYGYTF
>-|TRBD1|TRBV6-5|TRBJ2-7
TGTGCCAGCGGCCGCCCTAGACAGGGCTACGAGCAGTACTTC
CASGRPRQGYEQYF
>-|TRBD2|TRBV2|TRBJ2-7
TGTGCCAGCAGTGAATATCGGGGGGAGACCTACGAGCAGTACTTC
CASSEYRGETYEQYF
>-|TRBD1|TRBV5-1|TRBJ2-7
TGCGCCAGCAGCTTAACAGGGGACGAGCAGTACTTC
CASSLTGDEQYF
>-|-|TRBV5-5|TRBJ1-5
TGTGCCAGCAGCTTGGTAGTGGGCTTCAATCAGCCCCAGCATTTT
CASSLVVGFNQPQHF
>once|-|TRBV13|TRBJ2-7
TGTGCCAGCAGCTCCCGGTCCTACGAGCAGTACTTC
CASSSRSYEQYF
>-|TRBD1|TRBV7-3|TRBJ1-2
TGTGCCAGCAGCTCGACAGTCCCGGGACAGGGAGTCTATGGCTACACCTTC
CASSSTVPGQGVYGYTF
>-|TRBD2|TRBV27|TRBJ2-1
TGTGCCAGCAGCCGCGACCCGGGGGGTGAGCAGTTCTTC
CASSRDPGGEQFF
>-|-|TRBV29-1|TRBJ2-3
TGCAGCGTTGAAGGACTCACAGATACGCAGTATTTT
CSVEGLTDTQYF
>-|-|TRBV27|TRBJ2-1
TGTGCCAGCAGTTTGATGGGGGCCAGTGAGCAGTTCTTC
CASSLMGASEQFF
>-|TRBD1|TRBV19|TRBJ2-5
TGTGCCACGAGGCTGGGACAGGGGTCCGGAGAGACCCAGTACTTC
CATRLGQGSGETQYF
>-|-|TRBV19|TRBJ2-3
TGTGCCAGTAGTATCAGAACCATGTGGTACGATACGCAGTATTTT
CASSIRTMWYDTQYF
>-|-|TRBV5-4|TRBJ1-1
TGTGCCAGCAGCTTCAAAGGGGGGAACACTGAAGCTTTCTTT
CASSFKGGNTEAFF
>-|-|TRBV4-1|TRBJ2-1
TGCGCCAGCAGCCAGGGGCCGGGACACACCAACAATGAGCAGTTCTTC
CASSQGPGHTNNEQFF
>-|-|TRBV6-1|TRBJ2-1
TGTGCCAGCAGTGAAGTCCCGCCCGGGGCCTACAATGAGCAGTTCTTC
CASSEVPPGAYNEQFF
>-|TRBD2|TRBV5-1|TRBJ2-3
TGCGCCAGCAGCTTGGGCGGGGGGGTCACAGATACGCAGTATTTT
CASSLGGGVTDTQYF
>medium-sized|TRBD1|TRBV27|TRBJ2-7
TGTGCCAGCAGTCCCTCCCCCGGGACAGGGTTCGAGCAGTACTTC
CASSPSPGTGFEQYF
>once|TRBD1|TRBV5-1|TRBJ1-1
TGCGCCAGCAGCTTGGGGGGGGACAGTCCTGAAGCTTTCTTT
CASSLGGDSPEAFF
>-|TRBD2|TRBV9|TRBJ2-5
TGTGCCAGCAGCCCCAACCAGGTGGCTAGCGGGGGGGCAGAGACCCAGTACTTC
CASSPNQVASGGAETQYF
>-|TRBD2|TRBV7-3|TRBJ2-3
TGTGCCAGCAGCCAAGGACTAGCGGGGACAGATACGCAGTATTTT
CASSQGLAGTDTQYF
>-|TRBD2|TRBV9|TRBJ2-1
TGTGCCAGCAGCGTAGGAACTAGCGGGGGGTTACTCGATGAGCAGTTCTTC
CASSVGTSGGLLDEQFF
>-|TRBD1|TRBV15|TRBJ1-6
TGTGCCACCAGCAGAGATGGCTGGGACAGGGTGTCGGACTATAATTCACCCCTCCACTTT
CATSRDGWDRVSDYNSPLHF
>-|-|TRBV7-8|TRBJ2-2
TGTGCCAGCAGCTCTAGTCTGGTCTCTCCGACCACCGGGGAGCTGTTTTTT
CASSSSLVSPTTGELFF